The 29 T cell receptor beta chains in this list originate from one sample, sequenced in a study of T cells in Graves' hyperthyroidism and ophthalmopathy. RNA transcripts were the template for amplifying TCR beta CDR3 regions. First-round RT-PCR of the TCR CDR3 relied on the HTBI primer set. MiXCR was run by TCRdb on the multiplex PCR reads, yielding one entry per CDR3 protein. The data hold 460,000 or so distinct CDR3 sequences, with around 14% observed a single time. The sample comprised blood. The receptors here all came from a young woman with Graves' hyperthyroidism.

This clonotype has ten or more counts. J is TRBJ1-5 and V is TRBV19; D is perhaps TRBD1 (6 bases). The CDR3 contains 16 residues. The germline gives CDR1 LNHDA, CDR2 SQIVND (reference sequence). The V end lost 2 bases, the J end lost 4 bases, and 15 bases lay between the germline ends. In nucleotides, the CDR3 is TGTGCCAGTAGTATACCCCCCGACAGGCGAAATCAGCCCCAGCATTTT. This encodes CASSIPPDRRNQPQHF.

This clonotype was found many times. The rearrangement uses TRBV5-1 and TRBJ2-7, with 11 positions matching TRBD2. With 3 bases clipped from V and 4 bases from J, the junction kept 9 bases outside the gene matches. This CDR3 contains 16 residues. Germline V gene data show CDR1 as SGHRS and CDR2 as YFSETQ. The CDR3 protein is CASSSRQGTSGYEQYV. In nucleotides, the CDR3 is TGCGCCAGCAGCTCCAGACAGGGGACTAGCGGATACGAGCAGTACGTC.

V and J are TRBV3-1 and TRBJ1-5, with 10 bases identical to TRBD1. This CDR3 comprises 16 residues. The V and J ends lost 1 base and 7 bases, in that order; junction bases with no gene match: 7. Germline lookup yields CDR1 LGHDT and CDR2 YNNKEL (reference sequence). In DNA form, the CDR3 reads TGTGCCAGCAGCCAAGGGGACAGGGGAGTTCGGCAGCCCCAGCATTTT. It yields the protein CASSQGDRGVRQPQHF.

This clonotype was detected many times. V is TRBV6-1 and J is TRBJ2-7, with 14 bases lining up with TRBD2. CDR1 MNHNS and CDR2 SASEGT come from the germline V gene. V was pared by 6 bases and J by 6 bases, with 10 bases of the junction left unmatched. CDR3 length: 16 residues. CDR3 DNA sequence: TGTGCCAGCAGATACCTCGGGACTAGCGGGAGTCTCGAGCAGTACTTC. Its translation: CASRYLGTSGSLEQYF.

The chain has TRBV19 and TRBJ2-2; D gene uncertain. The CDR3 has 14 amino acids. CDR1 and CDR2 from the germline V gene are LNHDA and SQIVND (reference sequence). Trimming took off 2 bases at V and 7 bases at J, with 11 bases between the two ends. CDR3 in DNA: TGTGCCAGTAGTATACAATCATCCTACGGGGAGCTGTTTTTT. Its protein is CASSIQSSYGELFF.

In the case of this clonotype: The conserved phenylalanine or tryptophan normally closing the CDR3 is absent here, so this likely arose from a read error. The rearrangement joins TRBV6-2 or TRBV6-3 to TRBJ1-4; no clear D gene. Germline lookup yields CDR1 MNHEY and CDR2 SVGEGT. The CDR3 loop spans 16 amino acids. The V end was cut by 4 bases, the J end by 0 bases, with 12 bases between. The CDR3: CASSLRRLATNEKLFI. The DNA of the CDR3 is TGTGCCAGCAGTTTGCGGAGGCTTGCAACTAATGAAAAACTGTTTATT.

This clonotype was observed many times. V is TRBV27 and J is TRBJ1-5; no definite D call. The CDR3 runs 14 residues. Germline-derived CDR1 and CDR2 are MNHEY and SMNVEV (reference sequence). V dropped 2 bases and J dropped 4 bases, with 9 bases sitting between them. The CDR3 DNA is TGTGCCAGCAGTTTACCAGGTGCTAATCAGCCCCAGCATTTT. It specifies CASSLPGANQPQHF.

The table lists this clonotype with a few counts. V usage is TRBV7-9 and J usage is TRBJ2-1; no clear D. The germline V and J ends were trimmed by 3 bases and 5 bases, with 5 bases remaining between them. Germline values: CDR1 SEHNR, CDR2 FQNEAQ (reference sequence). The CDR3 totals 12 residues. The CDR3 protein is CASSLENNEQFF. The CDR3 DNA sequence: TGTGCCAGCAGCTTGGAAAACAATGAGCAGTTCTTC.

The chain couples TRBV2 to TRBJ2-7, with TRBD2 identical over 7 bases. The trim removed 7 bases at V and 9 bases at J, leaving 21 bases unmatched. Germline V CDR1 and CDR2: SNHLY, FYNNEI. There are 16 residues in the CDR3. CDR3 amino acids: CASTPLAPSPVRLQYF. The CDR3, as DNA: TGTGCCAGCACCCCACTAGCGCCTAGCCCCGTACGATTGCAGTACTTC. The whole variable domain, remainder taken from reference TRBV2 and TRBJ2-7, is EPEVTQTPSHQVTQMGQEVILRCVPISNHLYFYWYRQILGQKVEFLVSFYNNEISEKSEIFDDQFSVERPDGSNFTLKIRSTKLEDSAMYFCASTPLAPSPVRLQYFGPGTRLTVT.

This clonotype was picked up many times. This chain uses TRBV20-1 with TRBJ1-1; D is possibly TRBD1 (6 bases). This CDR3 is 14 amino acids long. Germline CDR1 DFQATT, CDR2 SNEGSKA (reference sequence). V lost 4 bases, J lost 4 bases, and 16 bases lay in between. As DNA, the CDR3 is TGCAGTGCTACCCGCACACAGGGAAGCACTGAAGCTTTCTTT. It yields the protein CSATRTQGSTEAFF.

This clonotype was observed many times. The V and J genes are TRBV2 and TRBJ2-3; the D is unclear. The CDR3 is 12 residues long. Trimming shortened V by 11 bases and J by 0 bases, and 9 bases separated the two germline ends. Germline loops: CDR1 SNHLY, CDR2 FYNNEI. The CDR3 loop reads CALDGSTDTQYF. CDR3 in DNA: TGTGCCTTGGACGGGAGCACAGATACGCAGTATTTT.

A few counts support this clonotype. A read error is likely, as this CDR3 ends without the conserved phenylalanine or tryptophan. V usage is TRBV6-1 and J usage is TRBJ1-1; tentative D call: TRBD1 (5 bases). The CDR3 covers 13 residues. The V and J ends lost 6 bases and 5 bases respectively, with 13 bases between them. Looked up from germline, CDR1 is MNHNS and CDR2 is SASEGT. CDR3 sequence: CASSEYGGTEAFL. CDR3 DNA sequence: TGTGCCAGCAGCGAGTACGGGGGTACTGAAGCTTTCCTT.

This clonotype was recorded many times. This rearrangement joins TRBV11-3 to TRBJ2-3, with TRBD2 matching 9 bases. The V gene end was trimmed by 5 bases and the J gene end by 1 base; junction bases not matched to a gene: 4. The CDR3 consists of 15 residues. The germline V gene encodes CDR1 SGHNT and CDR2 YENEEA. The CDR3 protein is CASSVSGRGTDTQYF. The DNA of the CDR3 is TGTGCCAGCAGCGTTAGCGGGAGAGGCACAGATACGCAGTATTTT. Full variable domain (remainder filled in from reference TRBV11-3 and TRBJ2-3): EAGVVQSPRYKIIEKKQPVAFWCNPISGHNTLYWYLQNLGQGPELLIRYENEEAVDDSQLPKDRFSAERLKGVDSTLKIQPAELGDSAVYLCASSVSGRGTDTQYFGPGTRLTVL.

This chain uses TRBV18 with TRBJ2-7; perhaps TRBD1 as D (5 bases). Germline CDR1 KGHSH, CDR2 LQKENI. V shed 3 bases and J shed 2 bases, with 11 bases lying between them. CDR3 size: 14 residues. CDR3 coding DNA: TGTGCCAGCTCACCCACAGCAGGGACCTACGAGCAGTACGTC. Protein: CASSPTAGTYEQYV.

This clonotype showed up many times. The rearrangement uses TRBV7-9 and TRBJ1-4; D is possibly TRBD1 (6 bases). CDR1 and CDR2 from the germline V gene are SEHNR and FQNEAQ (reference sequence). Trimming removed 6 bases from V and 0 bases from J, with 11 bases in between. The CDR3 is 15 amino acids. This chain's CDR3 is CASRGGRATNEKLFF. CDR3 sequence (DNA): TGTGCCAGCAGAGGGGGTCGGGCAACTAATGAAAAACTGTTTTTT.

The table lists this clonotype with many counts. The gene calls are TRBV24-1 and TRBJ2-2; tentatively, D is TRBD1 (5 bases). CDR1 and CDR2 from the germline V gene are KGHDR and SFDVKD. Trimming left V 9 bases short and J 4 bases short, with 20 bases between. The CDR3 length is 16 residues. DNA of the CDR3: TGTGCCACCGAAGTTTCGGACACTTCGGGCACCGGGGAGCTGTTTTTT. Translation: CATEVSDTSGTGELFF.

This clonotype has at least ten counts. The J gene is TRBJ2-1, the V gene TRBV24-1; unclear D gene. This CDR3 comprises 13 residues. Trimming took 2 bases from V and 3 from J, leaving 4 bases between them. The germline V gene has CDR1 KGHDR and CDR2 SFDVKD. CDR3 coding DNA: TGTGCCACCAGTGATTCCCACTACAATGAGCAGTTCTTC. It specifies CATSDSHYNEQFF.

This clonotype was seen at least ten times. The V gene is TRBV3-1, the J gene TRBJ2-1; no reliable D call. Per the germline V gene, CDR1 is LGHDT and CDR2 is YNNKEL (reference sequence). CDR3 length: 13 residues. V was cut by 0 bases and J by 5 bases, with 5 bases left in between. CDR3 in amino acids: CASSQDGHNEQFF. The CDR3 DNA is TGTGCCAGCAGCCAAGATGGACACAATGAGCAGTTCTTC.

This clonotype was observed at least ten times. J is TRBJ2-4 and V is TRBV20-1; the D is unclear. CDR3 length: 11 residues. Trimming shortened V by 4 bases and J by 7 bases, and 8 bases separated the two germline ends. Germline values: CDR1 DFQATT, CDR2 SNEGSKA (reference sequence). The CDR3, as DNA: TGCAGTGCTACTAAAGGCAACATTCAGTACTTC. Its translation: CSATKGNIQYF.

The CDR3 DNA follows: TGTGCCAGCAACAATGGAAATGTCTACGAGCAGTACGTC. Amino acid sequence: CASNNGNVYEQYV. V usage is TRBV7-6 and J usage is TRBJ2-7; D is unresolved. Per germline, CDR1 SGHVS and CDR2 FNYEAQ. The CDR3 extends over 13 amino acids. V was pared by 7 bases and J by 3 bases, with 13 bases between.

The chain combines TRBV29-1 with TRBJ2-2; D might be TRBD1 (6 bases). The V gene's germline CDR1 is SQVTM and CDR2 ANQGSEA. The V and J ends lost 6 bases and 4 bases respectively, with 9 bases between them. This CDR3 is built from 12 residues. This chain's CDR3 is CSVQGFTGELFF. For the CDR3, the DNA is TGCAGCGTACAGGGTTTCACCGGGGAGCTGTTTTTT.

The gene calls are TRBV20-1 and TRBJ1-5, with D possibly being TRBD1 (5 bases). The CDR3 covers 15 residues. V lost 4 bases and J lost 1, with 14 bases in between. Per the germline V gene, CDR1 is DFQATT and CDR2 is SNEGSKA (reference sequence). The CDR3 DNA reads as TGCAGTGCTACCCCATCAGGGCCCAGCAATCAGCCCCAGCATTTT. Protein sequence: CSATPSGPSNQPQHF.

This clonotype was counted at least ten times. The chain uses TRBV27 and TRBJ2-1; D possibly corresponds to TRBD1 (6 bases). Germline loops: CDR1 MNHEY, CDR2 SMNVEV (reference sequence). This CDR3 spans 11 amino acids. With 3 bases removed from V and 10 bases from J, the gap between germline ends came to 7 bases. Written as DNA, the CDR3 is TGTGCCAGCAGTTTTGGGACAGAGCAGTTCTTC. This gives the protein CASSFGTEQFF.

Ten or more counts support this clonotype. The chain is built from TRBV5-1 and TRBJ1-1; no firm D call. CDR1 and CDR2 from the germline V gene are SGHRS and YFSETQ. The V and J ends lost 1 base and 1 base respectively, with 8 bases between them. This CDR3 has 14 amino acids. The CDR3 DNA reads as TGCGCCAGCAGCTTGAGGAACTCGAACACTGAAGCTTTCTTT. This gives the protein CASSLRNSNTEAFF.

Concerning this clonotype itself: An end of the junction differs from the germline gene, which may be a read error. As DNA, the CDR3 is TGTGCCAGCAGTGAACAGGGTCGCACTGGAGCTTTCTTT. The encoded protein is CASSEQGRTGAFF. V gene TRBV2 combines with J gene TRBJ1-1, with a possible D match to TRBD1 (5 bases). Germline V lookup: CDR1 SNHLY, CDR2 FYNNEI. CDR3 length: 13 amino acids. Together with reference TRBV2 and TRBJ1-1, the CDR3 gives the full variable domain: EPEVTQTPSHQVTQMGQEVILRCVPISNHLYFYWYRQILGQKVEFLVSFYNNEISEKSEIFDDQFSVERPDGSNFTLKIRSTKLEDSAMYFCASSEQGRTGAFFGQGTRLTVV.

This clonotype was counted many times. The CDR3 coding sequence is TGTGCCAGCAGCACCTGGTGGGAGTCTCGAGATACGCAGTATTTT. Translation gives CASSTWWESRDTQYF. The gene calls are TRBV5-5 and TRBJ2-3; maybe TRBD2 (5 bases). The CDR3 runs 15 residues. Deletions cut 4 bases from V and 5 bases from J, with 17 bases between. Germline loops: CDR1 SGHKS, CDR2 YYEKEE (reference sequence).

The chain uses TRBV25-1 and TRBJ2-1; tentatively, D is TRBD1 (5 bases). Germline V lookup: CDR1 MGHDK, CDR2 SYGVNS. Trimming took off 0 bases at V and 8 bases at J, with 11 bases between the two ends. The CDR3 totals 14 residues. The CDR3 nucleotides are TGTGCCAGCAGTGAATACGACAGTTCTGATGAGCAGTTCTTC. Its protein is CASSEYDSSDEQFF.

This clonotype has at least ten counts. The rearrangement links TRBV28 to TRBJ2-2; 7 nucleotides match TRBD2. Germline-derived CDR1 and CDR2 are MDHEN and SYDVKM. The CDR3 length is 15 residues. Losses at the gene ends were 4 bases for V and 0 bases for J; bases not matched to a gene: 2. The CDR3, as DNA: TGTGCCAGCAGTTCCAGCGGGACGAACACCGGGGAGCTGTTTTTT. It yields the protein CASSSSGTNTGELFF.

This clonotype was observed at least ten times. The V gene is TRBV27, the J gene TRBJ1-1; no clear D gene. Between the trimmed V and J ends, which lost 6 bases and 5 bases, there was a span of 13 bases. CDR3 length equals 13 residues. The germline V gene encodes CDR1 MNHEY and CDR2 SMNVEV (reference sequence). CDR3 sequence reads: CASSEVGETEAFF. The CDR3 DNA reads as TGTGCCAGCAGCGAGGTAGGAGAAACTGAAGCTTTCTTT.